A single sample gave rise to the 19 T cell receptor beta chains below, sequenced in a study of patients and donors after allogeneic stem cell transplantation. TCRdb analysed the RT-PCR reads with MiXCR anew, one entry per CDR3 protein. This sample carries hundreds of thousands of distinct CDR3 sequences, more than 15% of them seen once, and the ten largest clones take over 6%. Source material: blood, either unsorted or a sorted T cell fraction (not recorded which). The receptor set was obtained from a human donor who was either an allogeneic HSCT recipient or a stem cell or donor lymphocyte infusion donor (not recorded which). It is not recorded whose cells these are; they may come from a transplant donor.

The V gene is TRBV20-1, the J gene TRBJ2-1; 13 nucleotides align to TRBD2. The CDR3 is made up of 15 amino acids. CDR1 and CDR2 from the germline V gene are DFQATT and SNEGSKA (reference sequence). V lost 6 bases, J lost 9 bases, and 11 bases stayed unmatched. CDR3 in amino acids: CSAPGTSGNHGEQFF. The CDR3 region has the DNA TGCAGTGCCCCCGGGACTAGCGGGAATCACGGTGAGCAGTTCTTC.

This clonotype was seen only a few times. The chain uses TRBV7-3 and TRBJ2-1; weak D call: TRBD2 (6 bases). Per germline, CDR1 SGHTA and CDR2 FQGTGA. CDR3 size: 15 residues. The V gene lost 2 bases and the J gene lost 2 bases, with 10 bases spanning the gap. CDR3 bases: TGTGCCAGCAGCTTATTTCGGGAGCCCTACAATGAGCAGTTCTTC. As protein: CASSLFREPYNEQFF.

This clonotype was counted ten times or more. CDR3 sequence: CATSDLAGPGSYNEQFF. As DNA, the CDR3 is TGTGCCACCAGTGATTTAGCCGGGCCCGGCTCCTACAATGAGCAGTTCTTC. The V call is TRBV24-1, the J call TRBJ2-1; D unclear. Trimming stripped 1 base from V and 0 bases from J, with 12 bases between. The CDR3 is made up of 17 amino acids. Germline CDR1 reads KGHDR; CDR2 reads SFDVKD.

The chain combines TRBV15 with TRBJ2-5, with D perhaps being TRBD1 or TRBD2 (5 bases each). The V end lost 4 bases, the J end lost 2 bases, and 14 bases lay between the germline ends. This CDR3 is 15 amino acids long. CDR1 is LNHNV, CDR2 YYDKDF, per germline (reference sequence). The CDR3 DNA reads TGTGCCACCAGCACAGGGAGTCTAGCTCAAGAGACCCAGTACTTC. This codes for CATSTGSLAQETQYF.

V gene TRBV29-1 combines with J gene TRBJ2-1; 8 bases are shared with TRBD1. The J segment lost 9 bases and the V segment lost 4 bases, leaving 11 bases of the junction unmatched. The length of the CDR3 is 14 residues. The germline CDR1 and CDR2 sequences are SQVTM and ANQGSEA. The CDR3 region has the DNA TGCAGCGTTGGAACCGGACAGGGACGTCGTGAGCAGTTCTTC. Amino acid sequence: CSVGTGQGRREQFF.

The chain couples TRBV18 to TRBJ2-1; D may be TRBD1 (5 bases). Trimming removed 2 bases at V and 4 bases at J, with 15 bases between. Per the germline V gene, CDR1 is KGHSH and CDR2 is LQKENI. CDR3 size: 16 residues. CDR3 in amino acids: CASSPWGDLGYNEQFF. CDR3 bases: TGTGCCAGCTCACCATGGGGCGACCTAGGATACAATGAGCAGTTCTTC.

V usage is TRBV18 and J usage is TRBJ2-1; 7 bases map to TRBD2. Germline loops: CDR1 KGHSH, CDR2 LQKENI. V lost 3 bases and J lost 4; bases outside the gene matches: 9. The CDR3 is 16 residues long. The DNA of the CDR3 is TGTGCCAGCTCACCCACTCACGCGGGGGAATACAATGAGCAGTTCTTC. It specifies CASSPTHAGEYNEQFF.

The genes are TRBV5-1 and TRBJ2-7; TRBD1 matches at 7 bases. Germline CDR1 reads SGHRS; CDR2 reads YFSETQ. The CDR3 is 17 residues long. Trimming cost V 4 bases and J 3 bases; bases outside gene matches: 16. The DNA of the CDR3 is TGCGCCAGCAGCCCGACGCTCGGACAGGTTCATCTCTACGAGCAGTACTTC. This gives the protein CASSPTLGQVHLYEQYF. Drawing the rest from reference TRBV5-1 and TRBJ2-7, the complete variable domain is KAGVTQTPRYLIKTRGQQVTLSCSPISGHRSVSWYQQTPGQGLQFLFEYFSETQRNKGNFPGRFSGRQFSNSRSEMNVSTLELGDSALYLCASSPTLGQVHLYEQYFGPGTRLTVT.

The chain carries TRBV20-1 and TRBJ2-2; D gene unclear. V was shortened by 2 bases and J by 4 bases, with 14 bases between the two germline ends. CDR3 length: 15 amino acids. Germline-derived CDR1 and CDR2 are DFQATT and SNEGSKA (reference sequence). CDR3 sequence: CSARPSPKSTGELFF. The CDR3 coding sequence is TGCAGTGCTAGACCATCGCCAAAAAGCACCGGGGAGCTGTTTTTT.

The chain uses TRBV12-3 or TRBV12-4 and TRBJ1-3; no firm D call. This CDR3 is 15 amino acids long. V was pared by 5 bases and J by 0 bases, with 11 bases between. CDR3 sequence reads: CASSKPVSSGNTIYF. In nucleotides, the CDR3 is TGTGCCAGCAGTAAGCCCGTTTCCTCTGGAAACACCATATATTTT.

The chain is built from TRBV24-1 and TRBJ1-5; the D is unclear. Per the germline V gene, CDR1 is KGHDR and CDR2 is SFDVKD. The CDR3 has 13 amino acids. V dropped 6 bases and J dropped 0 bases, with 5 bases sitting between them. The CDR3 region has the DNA TGTGCCACCAGTCCGGGTAGCAATCAGCCCCAGCATTTT. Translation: CATSPGSNQPQHF.

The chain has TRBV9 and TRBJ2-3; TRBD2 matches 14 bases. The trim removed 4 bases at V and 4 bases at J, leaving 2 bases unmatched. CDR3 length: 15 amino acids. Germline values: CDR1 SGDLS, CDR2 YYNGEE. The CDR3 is CASSSTSGGADTQYF. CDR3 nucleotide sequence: TGTGCCAGCAGCTCGACTAGCGGGGGGGCAGATACGCAGTATTTT.

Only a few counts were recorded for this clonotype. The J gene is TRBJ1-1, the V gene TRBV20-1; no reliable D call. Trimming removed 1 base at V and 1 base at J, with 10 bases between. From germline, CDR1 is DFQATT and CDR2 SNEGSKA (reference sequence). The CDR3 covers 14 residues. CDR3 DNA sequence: TGCAGTGCTAGAGTCCCTCGGGAGAACACTGAAGCTTTCTTT. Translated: CSARVPRENTEAFF.

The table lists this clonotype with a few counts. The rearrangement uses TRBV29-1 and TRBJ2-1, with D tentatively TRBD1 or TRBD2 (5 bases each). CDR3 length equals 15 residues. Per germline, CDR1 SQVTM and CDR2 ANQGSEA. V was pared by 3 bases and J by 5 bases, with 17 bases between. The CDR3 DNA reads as TGCAGCGTTGACGGGACCCCGACCGGGAACAATGAGCAGTTCTTC. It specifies CSVDGTPTGNNEQFF.

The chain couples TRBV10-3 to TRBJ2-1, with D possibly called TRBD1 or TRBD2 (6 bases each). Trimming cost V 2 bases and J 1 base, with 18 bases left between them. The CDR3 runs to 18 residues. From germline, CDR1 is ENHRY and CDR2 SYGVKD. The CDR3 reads CAISEQGGFGLSYNEQFF. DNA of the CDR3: TGTGCCATCAGTGAGCAAGGGGGGTTTGGACTGTCCTACAATGAGCAGTTCTTC.

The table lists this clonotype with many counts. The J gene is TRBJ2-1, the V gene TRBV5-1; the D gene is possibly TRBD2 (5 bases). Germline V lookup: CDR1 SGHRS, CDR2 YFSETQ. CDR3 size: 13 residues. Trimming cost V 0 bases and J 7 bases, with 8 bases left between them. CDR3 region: CASSLGVANEQFF. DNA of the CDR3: TGCGCCAGCAGCTTGGGAGTAGCGAATGAGCAGTTCTTC.

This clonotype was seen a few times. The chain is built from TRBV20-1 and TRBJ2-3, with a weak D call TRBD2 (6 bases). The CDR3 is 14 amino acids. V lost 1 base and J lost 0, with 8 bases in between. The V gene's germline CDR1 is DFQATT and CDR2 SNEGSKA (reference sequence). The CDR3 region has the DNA TGCAGTGCTAGAGTGGCGGGAAGCACAGATACGCAGTATTTT. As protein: CSARVAGSTDTQYF.

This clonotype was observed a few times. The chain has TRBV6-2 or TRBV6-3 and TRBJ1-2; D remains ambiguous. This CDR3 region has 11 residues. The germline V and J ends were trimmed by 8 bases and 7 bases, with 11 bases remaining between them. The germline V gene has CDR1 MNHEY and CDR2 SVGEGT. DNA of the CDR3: TGTGCCAGCGGCCCGGGCCCTGGCTACACCTTC. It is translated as CASGPGPGYTF.

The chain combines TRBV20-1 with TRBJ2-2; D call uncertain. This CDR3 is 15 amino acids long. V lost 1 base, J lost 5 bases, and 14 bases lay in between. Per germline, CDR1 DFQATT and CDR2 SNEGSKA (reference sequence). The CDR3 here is CSARAPRVGTGELFF. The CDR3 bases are TGCAGTGCTAGAGCCCCCCGGGTAGGGACCGGGGAGCTGTTTTTT.